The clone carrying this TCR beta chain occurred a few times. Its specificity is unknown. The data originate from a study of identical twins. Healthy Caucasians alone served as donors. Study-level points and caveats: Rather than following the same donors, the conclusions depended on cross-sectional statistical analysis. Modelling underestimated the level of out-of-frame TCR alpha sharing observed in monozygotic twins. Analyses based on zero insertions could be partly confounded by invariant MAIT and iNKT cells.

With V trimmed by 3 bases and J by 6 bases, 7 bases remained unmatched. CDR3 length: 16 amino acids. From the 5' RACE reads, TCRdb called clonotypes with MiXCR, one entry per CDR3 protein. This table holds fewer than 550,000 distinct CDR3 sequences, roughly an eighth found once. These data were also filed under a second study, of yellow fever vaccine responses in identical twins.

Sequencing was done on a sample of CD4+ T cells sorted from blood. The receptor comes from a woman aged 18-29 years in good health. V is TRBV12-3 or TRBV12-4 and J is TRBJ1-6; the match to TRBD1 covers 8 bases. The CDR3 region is CASSFEQGGLNSPLHF. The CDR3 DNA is TGTGCCAGCAGTTTTGAACAGGGGGGTCTTAATTCACCCCTCCACTTT.